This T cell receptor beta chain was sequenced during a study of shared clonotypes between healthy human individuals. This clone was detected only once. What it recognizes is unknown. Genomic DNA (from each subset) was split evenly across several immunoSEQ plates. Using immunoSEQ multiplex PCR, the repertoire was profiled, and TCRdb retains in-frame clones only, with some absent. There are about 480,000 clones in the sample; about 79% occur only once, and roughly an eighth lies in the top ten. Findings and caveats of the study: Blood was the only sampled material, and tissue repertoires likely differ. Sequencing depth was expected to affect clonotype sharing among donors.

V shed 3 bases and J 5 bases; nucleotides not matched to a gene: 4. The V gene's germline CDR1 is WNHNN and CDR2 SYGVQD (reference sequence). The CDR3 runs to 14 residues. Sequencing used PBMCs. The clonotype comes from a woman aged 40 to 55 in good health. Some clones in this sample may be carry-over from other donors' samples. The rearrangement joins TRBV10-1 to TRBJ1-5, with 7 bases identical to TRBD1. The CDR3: CASSDVRGDQPQHF. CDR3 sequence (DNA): TGCGCCAGCAGTGATGTCAGGGGGGATCAGCCCCAGCATTTT.